Listed below are T cell receptor beta chains from one sample, sequenced in a study of CD8 T cells in Susac syndrome. TCRdb re-derived calls from the immunoSEQ multiplex PCR reads in MiXCR, one entry per CDR3 protein. Of a few hundred thousand distinct CDR3 sequences listed, about 95% are singletons. The sample consisted of CD4+ T cells from PBMCs. The receptors come from a human donor with multiple sclerosis. Both conserved end residues are part of each CDR3. D genes are given only for firm matches. The size field is filled for only some rows; it gives once, few, many or a size class.

NA	TRBV3-1	TRBJ2-3	TRBD2	TGTGCCAGCAGCCAAGGACCCAGCGGGGTTGATGTTACGCAGTATTTT	CASSQGPSGVDVTQYF
once	TRBV7-3	TRBJ2-3	TRBD2	TGTGCCAGCAGCTTCACTAGCGGGAGGCCCACAGATACGCAGTATTTT	CASSFTSGRPTDTQYF
NA	TRBV29-1	TRBJ2-6	NA	TGCAGCGTTGAGGTGGGTGGGGCCAACGTCCTGACTTTC	CSVEVGGANVLTF
NA	TRBV4-2	TRBJ1-4	TRBD1	TGTGCCAGCAGCCAGACTACAGGGGGCAATGAAAAACTGTTTTTT	CASSQTTGGNEKLFF
once	TRBV4-1	TRBJ2-1	NA	TGCGCCAGCAGCCAAGTATCAGACAAGAGCTCCTACAATGAGCAGTTCTTC	CASSQVSDKSSYNEQFF
NA	TRBV18	TRBJ2-6	NA	TGTGCCAGCTCACCACTGATCTCTGGGGCCAACGTCCTGACTTTC	CASSPLISGANVLTF
NA	TRBV7-8	TRBJ1-2	TRBD1	TGTGCCAGCAGCCCCCGGGACAGGAGGGCTGGCTACACCTTC	CASSPRDRRAGYTF
NA	TRBV14	TRBJ1-6	NA	TGTGCCAGCAGCCAAGCCGTCGGGGTAGGGTCACCCCTCCACTTT	CASSQAVGVGSPLHF
NA	TRBV6-6	TRBJ1-6	NA	TGTGCCAGTAAACAGGGAAGCAATTCACCCCTCCACTTT	CASKQGSNSPLHF
once	TRBV30	TRBJ2-3	NA	TGTGCCTGGAGTCGCCCCTACACGCAGTATTTT	CAWSRPYTQYF
NA	TRBV7-9	TRBJ2-1	TRBD2	TGTGCCAGCAGCTTACATCTCTGGACTAGCGGGAGTTTTCGCAATGAGCAGTTCTTC	CASSLHLWTSGSFRNEQFF
NA	TRBV7-9	TRBJ1-4	TRBD1	TGTGCCAGCAGCTTTTGGGGACAGGGGGATGAAAAACTGTTTTTT	CASSFWGQGDEKLFF
NA	TRBV11-2	TRBJ2-3	TRBD2	TGTGCCAGCAGACAGACTAGCGGAAACACAGATACGCAGTATTTT	CASRQTSGNTDTQYF
NA	TRBV12-3/TRBV12-4	TRBJ1-2	NA	TGTGCCAGCTGGGCGGACGGCGCGGTCTATGGCTACACCTTC	CASWADGAVYGYTF
NA	TRBV3-1	TRBJ2-1	NA	TGTGCCAGCAGTCAATCACATGAGCAGTTCTTC	CASSQSHEQFF
NA	TRBV30	TRBJ1-5	TRBD1	TGTGCCTGGAGTGTACACAGGGGAGGCAATCAGCCCCAGCATTTT	CAWSVHRGGNQPQHF
NA	TRBV14	TRBJ2-1	NA	TGTGCCAGCAGCCAAGTTCGGGGCTACTACAATGAGCAGTTCTTC	CASSQVRGYYNEQFF
few	TRBV28	TRBJ2-1	NA	TGTGCCAGCAGCCCGGGGCAGGGGTCCTACAATGAGCAGTTCTTC	CASSPGQGSYNEQFF
once	TRBV30	TRBJ2-1	TRBD2	TGTGCCTGGGCCCGACTAGCTCCCTACAATGAGCAGTTCTTC	CAWARLAPYNEQFF
NA	TRBV20-1	TRBJ2-1	NA	TGCAGTGCTAGGGTGGTAGGCTACCACTACAATGAGCAGTTCTTC	CSARVVGYHYNEQFF
NA	TRBV7-9	TRBJ1-2	NA	TGTGCCAGCAGCGATACCATCTATGGCTACACCTTC	CASSDTIYGYTF
once	TRBV28	TRBJ1-5	TRBD1	TGTGCCAGCAGTCCCGCCTCAGGACAGGGTTGGAAGCCCCAGCATTTT	CASSPASGQGWKPQHF
NA	TRBV5-4	TRBJ2-1	TRBD2	TGTGCCAGCAGCCGCACTAAAACTAGCGGGGTCAATGAGCAGTTCTTC	CASSRTKTSGVNEQFF
NA	TRBV29-1	TRBJ2-2	NA	TGCAGCGTTAGGATGAACACCGGGGAGCTGTTTTTT	CSVRMNTGELFF
NA	TRBV30	TRBJ1-2	NA	TGTGCCTGCAGCCAGGACTATGGCTACACCTTC	CACSQDYGYTF
NA	TRBV3-1	TRBJ2-7	NA	TGTGCCAGCAGCCCCCTCGGATGGGATGGGGCCTACGAGCAGTACTTC	CASSPLGWDGAYEQYF
NA	TRBV2	TRBJ2-7	NA	TGTGCCAAGTCAGACGGAGCCCTCTACGAGCAGTACTTC	CAKSDGALYEQYF
NA	TRBV3-1	TRBJ2-5	NA	TGTGCCAGCAGCCCCGACAGCCAGACCCAGTACTTC	CASSPDSQTQYF
NA	TRBV2	TRBJ2-3	NA	TGTGCCAGCAGTGAATTTGCAGGGACAGATACGCAGTATTTT	CASSEFAGTDTQYF
NA	TRBV18	TRBJ2-1	NA	TGTGCCAGCTCACCACTGGCACAGGGTTACAATGAGCAGTTCTTC	CASSPLAQGYNEQFF
NA	TRBV11-2	TRBJ2-1	NA	TGTGCCAGCAGCTTAGGTGGCCCACAGTTCTTC	CASSLGGPQFF
NA	TRBV29-1	TRBJ2-3	NA	TGCAGCGTAGCCGGGACTGTCACAGATACGCAGTATTTT	CSVAGTVTDTQYF
NA	TRBV29-1	TRBJ1-1	NA	TGCAGCGAAAAAAGTGGCCCTCGTTCTTTCTTT	CSEKSGPRSFF
NA	TRBV15	TRBJ2-1	NA	TGTGCCACCAGCAGAGATCAAGGGGGAAGTAGTGAGCAGTTCTTC	CATSRDQGGSSEQFF
once	TRBV27	TRBJ1-2	NA	TGTGCCAGCAGTTTCGGCTCGTGGAGAGAGGGCTACACCTTC	CASSFGSWREGYTF
NA	TRBV14	TRBJ2-3	TRBD1	TGTGCCAGCAGCCGTAGACGGGACAGGGTCACAGATACGCAGTATTTT	CASSRRRDRVTDTQYF
NA	TRBV29-1	TRBJ1-1	NA	TGCAGCGTCCAAGCCGGGACCCAGGGGAACACTGAAGCTTTCTTT	CSVQAGTQGNTEAFF
NA	TRBV9	TRBJ2-1	NA	TGTGCCAGCAGCCCCAGACTCCTCGCGTACGAGCAGTTCTTC	CASSPRLLAYEQFF
NA	TRBV6-5	TRBJ2-7	NA	TGTGCCAGCAGTAGTGAGGGGACTGGAAGGGACGAGCAGTACTTC	CASSSEGTGRDEQYF
once	TRBV20-1	TRBJ1-2	NA	TGCAGTGCTCGATCCCGGGACACCCCTAACTATGGCTACACCTTC	CSARSRDTPNYGYTF